Included here is one T cell receptor (beta chain) sequence, with context. At one of its ends the junction is not consistent with the germline gene, which may arise from a read error. The data were taken from a study of T cell changes during pregnancy in multiple sclerosis. CDR1 is MNHNY, CDR2 SVGAGI, per germline (reference sequence). The CDR3 covers 14 residues. TCRdb keeps only in-frame clones here, not all; method: immunoSEQ multiplex PCR. The profile shows more than 40,000 clones, about 92% of them singletons. This material consisted of CD4+ T cells from peripheral blood mononuclear cells, taken in the third trimester of pregnancy. This clonotype originated in a female donor with multiple sclerosis, enrolled in a pregnancy study. The V and J genes are TRBV6-6 and TRBJ2-7, with 11 bases aligning to TRBD1. The CDR3 here is CASSPTGQGADLNF. CDR3 in DNA: TGTGCCAGCAGTCCTACTGGACAGGGGGCCGACCTGAACTTC.